The 32 T cell receptor beta chains below come from one sample, sequenced in a study of CD8+ T cells in alopecia areata (dated by TCRdb to between 2018 and 2020). Library creation used the immunoSEQ multiplex PCR assay. RNA was extracted from all samples and reverse transcribed into cDNA, which served as template for TCR sequencing. TCRdb mirrors the immuneACCESS table, restricted to in-frame sequences. Some clones are absent from its copies; in checked studies, under half trace to an unresolved V gene, and the reason for the others is unknown. In this sample the table shows about 200,000 clones, about 61% of which occur a single time. Jointly, the top ten make up around 5% of the sample. Material: CD8+ T cells sorted from blood. The receptors derive from a human donor in good health.

This chain connects TRBV23-1 to TRBJ1-5, with a tentative D call TRBD1 (6 bases). TRBV23-1 is recorded as an ORF, its role being uncertain. Trimming took off 0 bases at V and 10 bases at J, with 31 bases between the two ends. This CDR3 spans 20 amino acids. This chain's CDR3 is CASSQSQTDRDIRKPEPQHF. In nucleotides, the CDR3 is TGCGCCAGCAGTCAATCTCAGACAGACCGGGACATTAGGAAACCGGAACCCCAGCATTTT.

This clone has a handful of counts. The chain combines TRBV4-1 with TRBJ1-2, with D maybe TRBD1 (6 bases). Deletions cut 1 base from V and 8 bases from J, with 14 bases between. There are 14 residues in the CDR3. Germline lookup yields CDR1 MGHRA and CDR2 YSYEKL. In DNA form, the CDR3 reads TGCGCCAGCAGCCAAGTCCCGACAGGCGAAGGCTACACCTTC. Protein: CASSQVPTGEGYTF.

The chain recombines TRBV2 with TRBJ2-1, with TRBD1 matching 8 bases. Trimming cost V 8 bases and J 3 bases; bases outside gene matches: 6. Per the germline V gene, CDR1 is SNHLY and CDR2 is FYNNEI. The CDR3 runs 14 residues. Here the CDR3 reads CASLSQGDYNEQFF. CDR3 coding DNA: TGTGCCAGCTTGTCACAGGGGGACTACAATGAGCAGTTCTTC.

The chain links TRBV30 to TRBJ2-5; weak D call: TRBD2 (6 bases). Germline CDR1 GTSNPN, CDR2 SVGIG (reference sequence). V lost 2 bases and J 3 bases, leaving 13 bases between the germline ends. The CDR3 has 14 amino acids. The CDR3 loop reads CAWSWGSSEETQYF. CDR3 nucleotide sequence: TGTGCCTGGAGTTGGGGGTCTAGCGAAGAGACCCAGTACTTC.

The genes are TRBV5-6 and TRBJ2-1; D is perhaps TRBD1 (5 bases). Germline lookup yields CDR1 SGHDT and CDR2 YYEEEE. Trimming removed 2 bases at V and 7 bases at J, with 10 bases between. The CDR3 has 13 amino acids. The CDR3 DNA sequence: TGTGCCAGCAGCTTCTACGCAGGGAATGAGCAGTTCTTC. This encodes CASSFYAGNEQFF.

In DNA, the CDR3 is TGCAGCGTGGACGCAGAAGAGACCCAGTACTTC. Protein product: CSVDAEETQYF. The J gene is TRBJ2-5, the V gene TRBV29-1; D remains ambiguous. V lost 6 bases and J lost 3, with 8 bases in between. The V gene's germline CDR1 is SQVTM and CDR2 ANQGSEA. The CDR3 covers 11 residues. The full variable domain, with the rest looked up from reference TRBV29-1 and TRBJ2-5, is SAVISQKPSRDICQRGTSLTIQCQVDSQVTMMFWYRQQPGQSLTLIATANQGSEATYESGFVIDKFPISRPNLTFSTLTVSNMSPEDSSIYLCSVDAEETQYFGPGTRLLVL.

V usage is TRBV11-2 and J usage is TRBJ2-4; 9 bases agree with TRBD1. The CDR3 loop spans 16 amino acids. The V gene end was trimmed by 3 bases and the J gene end by 7 bases; junction bases not matched to a gene: 10. Germline CDR1 and CDR2: SGHAT and FQNNGV. In DNA form, the CDR3 reads TGTGCCAGCAGCTTTGGCACGGGACAGGGTCCGAACATTCAGTACTTC. This sequence encodes CASSFGTGQGPNIQYF. The whole variable domain, remainder taken from reference TRBV11-2 and TRBJ2-4, is EAGVAQSPRYKIIEKRQSVAFWCNPISGHATLYWYQQILGQGPKLLIQFQNNGVVDDSQLPKDRFSAERLKGVDSTLKIQPAKLEDSAVYLCASSFGTGQGPNIQYFGAGTRLSVL.

This clone has more than one count but fewer than ten. The gene calls are TRBV2 and TRBJ2-2, with no clear D. Germline V gives CDR1 SNHLY, CDR2 FYNNEI. The CDR3 loop spans 13 amino acids. The V end lost 8 bases, the J end lost 2 bases, and 9 bases lay between the germline ends. CDR3 region: CASLSFNTGELFF. CDR3 in DNA: TGTGCCAGCCTGTCCTTCAACACCGGGGAGCTGTTTTTT. Combining the CDR3 with reference TRBV2 and TRBJ2-2 gives the whole variable domain EPEVTQTPSHQVTQMGQEVILRCVPISNHLYFYWYRQILGQKVEFLVSFYNNEISEKSEIFDDQFSVERPDGSNFTLKIRSTKLEDSAMYFCASLSFNTGELFFGEGSRLTVL.

This clone has only one observation. The germline gene is not matched at one end of the junction; a read error may be the cause. The gene calls are TRBV5-1 and TRBJ2-1; 10 positions agree with TRBD1. Germline V CDR1 and CDR2: SGHRS, YFSETQ. CDR3 size: 12 residues. The CDR3 nucleotides read TGCGCCAGCAGCTCGGAGGACAGGGGGAGACTCTTC. Protein sequence: CASSSEDRGRLF.

This chain joins TRBV6-5 and TRBJ1-2; D gene ambiguous. The CDR3 is 16 amino acids. Germline CDR1 is MNHEY and CDR2 is SVGAGI. Trimming stripped 4 bases from V and 3 bases from J, with 18 bases between. The CDR3: CASSSNRPSRDYGYTF. The CDR3 DNA follows: TGTGCCAGCAGTTCCAACCGGCCAAGCCGGGACTATGGCTACACCTTC.

This clone was picked up a small number of times. The rearrangement links TRBV13 to TRBJ1-4; D not resolved. The length of the CDR3 is 15 residues. Trimming took off 1 base at V and 8 bases at J, with 14 bases between the two ends. Germline V CDR1 and CDR2: PRHDT, FYEKMQ (reference sequence). CDR3 residues: CASSLAGGSGEKLFF. CDR3 bases: TGTGCCAGCAGCTTAGCGGGAGGGTCCGGCGAAAAACTGTTTTTT.

This clone was recorded once. The DNA of the CDR3 is TGTGCCAGCAGCTCCCGAGGGAGTCAGCCCCAGCATTTT. Translating gives CASSSRGSQPQHF. The rearrangement links TRBV7-8 to TRBJ1-5; D gene unclear. From germline, CDR1 is SGHVS and CDR2 FQNEAQ. The CDR3 sequence is 13 residues long. The V gene lost 4 bases and the J gene lost 6 bases, with 10 bases spanning the gap.

This sequence joins TRBV4-1 and TRBJ2-1; D gene unclear. Germline-derived CDR1 and CDR2 are MGHRA and YSYEKL. The V gene lost 7 bases and the J gene lost 4 bases, with 11 bases spanning the gap. This CDR3 region has 13 residues. In DNA, the CDR3 is TGCGCCAGCAATTCAGGACCATACAATGAGCAGTTCTTC. Translated, it gives CASNSGPYNEQFF.

This chain links TRBV4-1 with TRBJ2-3; a weak D match, TRBD1 (6 bases). V lost 4 bases to trimming and J lost 1 base, with 15 bases between them. Germline CDR1 MGHRA, CDR2 YSYEKL. The CDR3 is made up of 16 amino acids. Written as DNA, the CDR3 is TGCGCCAGCAGCCCTGGGGGCAGGGGAGGCACAGATACGCAGTATTTT. As protein: CASSPGGRGGTDTQYF.

This chain connects TRBV2 to TRBJ1-1; D gene unclear. Germline CDR1 SNHLY, CDR2 FYNNEI. CDR3 length: 17 amino acids. V lost 9 bases, J lost 1 base, and 24 bases lay in between. DNA of the CDR3: TGTGCCAGAGGTTCTCTTCCCTTAGGACGGCCGAACACTGAAGCTTTCTTT. As protein: CARGSLPLGRPNTEAFF.

About this clone: The sample has other DNA sequences that encode this CDR3 too. The V gene is TRBV6-5, the J gene TRBJ2-7, with D possibly matching TRBD2 (6 bases). CDR3 length equals 14 residues. Between the trimmed V and J ends, which lost 4 bases and 1 base, there was a span of 11 bases. The germline V gene has CDR1 MNHEY and CDR2 SVGAGI. Here the CDR3 reads CASSSGLLSYEQYF. CDR3 in DNA: TGTGCCAGCAGTTCGGGACTCCTATCCTACGAGCAGTACTTC.

This chain connects TRBV18 to TRBJ2-1; a possible D gene is TRBD2 (6 bases). The CDR3 extends over 16 amino acids. Per germline, CDR1 KGHSH and CDR2 LQKENI. Trimming shortened V by 1 base and J by 4 bases, and 14 bases separated the two germline ends. CDR3 sequence: CASSPRGERIYNEQFF. The CDR3 bases are TGTGCCAGCTCACCACGGGGGGAGCGCATTTACAATGAGCAGTTCTTC.

The gene calls are TRBV29-1 and TRBJ1-2; no firm D call. The CDR3 extends over 14 amino acids. Per the germline V gene, CDR1 is SQVTM and CDR2 is ANQGSEA. Trimming took 3 bases from V and 4 from J, leaving 15 bases between them. The DNA for the CDR3 is TGCAGCGTTGACGCATCGGGGTCAGGCTATGGCTACACCTTC. It codes for CSVDASGSGYGYTF.

V is TRBV7-8 and J is TRBJ2-5; 9 bases match TRBD2. The CDR3 length is 15 residues. V lost 1 base to trimming and J lost 5 bases; unmatched junction nucleotides: 5. Germline V CDR1 and CDR2: SGHVS, FQNEAQ. CDR3 coding DNA: TGTGCCAGCAGCTTAGTCGGCCTAGCGGGGGAGACCCAGTACTTC. Residues: CASSLVGLAGETQYF.

This chain uses TRBV29-1 with TRBJ2-5; 7 bases map to TRBD1. Germline V gene lookup returns CDR1 SQVTM and CDR2 ANQGSEA. The length of the CDR3 is 14 residues. Trimming took 2 bases from V and 9 from J; bases not matched to a gene: 12. The CDR3 here is CSVELGTASMAQYF. In DNA, the CDR3 is TGCAGCGTTGAACTTGGGACAGCGTCCATGGCCCAGTACTTC.

CDR3 region: CASKEGQGEDTQYF. Here the CDR3 DNA reads TGTGCCAGCAAGGAGGGACAGGGTGAAGATACGCAGTATTTT. This chain uses TRBV6-5 with TRBJ2-3; 9 nucleotides agree with TRBD1. V lost 7 bases to trimming and J lost 5 bases; unmatched junction nucleotides: 7. CDR1 and CDR2 (germline): MNHEY, SVGAGI. This CDR3 contains 14 residues.

The chain couples TRBV7-6 to TRBJ1-1, with TRBD1 matching 9 bases. V dropped 5 bases and J dropped 0; count of bases not matched to a gene: 4. The CDR3 totals 15 residues. Germline V CDR1 and CDR2: SGHVS, FNYEAQ. The CDR3 is CASSMGQGMNTEAFF. As DNA, the CDR3 is TGTGCCAGCAGCATGGGACAGGGTATGAACACTGAAGCTTTCTTT. Filled out from reference TRBV7-6 and TRBJ1-1, the complete variable domain reads GAGVSQSPRYKVTKRGQDVALRCDPISGHVSLYWYRQALGQGPEFLTYFNYEAQQDKSGLPNDRFSAERPEGSISTLTIQRTEQRDSAMYRCASSMGQGMNTEAFFGQGTRLTVV.

The chain uses TRBV25-1 and TRBJ1-6; D is unresolved. Trimming cost V 2 bases and J 7 bases, with 3 bases left between them. Looked up from germline, CDR1 is MGHDK and CDR2 is SYGVNS. The CDR3 covers 12 residues. The CDR3 DNA reads as TGTGCCAGCAGTGAAGGAAATTCACCCCTCCACTTT. It specifies CASSEGNSPLHF.

The V gene is TRBV29-1, the J gene TRBJ2-3, with 9 bases aligning to TRBD1. The CDR3 has 15 amino acids. From germline, CDR1 is SQVTM and CDR2 ANQGSEA. V trimming: 1 base; J trimming: 5 bases; junction bases outside the gene matches: 7. The chain's CDR3 is CSVEVPRTGEDTQYF. The CDR3 nucleotides are TGCAGCGTTGAAGTCCCTCGGACAGGGGAAGATACGCAGTATTTT.

The J gene is TRBJ2-7, the V gene TRBV7-9; 9 bases align to TRBD1. CDR3 size: 16 residues. The V and J ends lost 5 bases and 2 bases, in that order; junction bases with no gene match: 10. The germline V gene encodes CDR1 SEHNR and CDR2 FQNEAQ (reference sequence). The CDR3 is CASSRGTGNGAYEQYF. The CDR3 DNA reads as TGTGCCAGCAGCCGGGGGACAGGGAACGGGGCCTACGAGCAGTACTTC.

The chain recombines TRBV2 with TRBJ1-1, with D possibly TRBD1 on 5 matching bases. CDR1 and CDR2 (germline): SNHLY, FYNNEI. V was shortened by 6 bases and J by 1 base, with 12 bases between the two germline ends. CDR3 size: 14 residues. The CDR3: CASRLSTGNTEAFF. CDR3 coding DNA: TGTGCCAGCAGGCTCTCCACAGGGAACACTGAAGCTTTCTTT.

The chain joins TRBV4-1 to TRBJ1-2; D possibly corresponds to TRBD1 (5 bases). CDR1 MGHRA and CDR2 YSYEKL come from the germline V gene. The germline V and J ends were trimmed by 6 bases and 3 bases, with 11 bases remaining between them. This CDR3 spans 13 amino acids. CDR3 loop: CASSAQEYYGYTF. The CDR3 DNA sequence: TGCGCCAGCAGTGCACAGGAGTACTATGGCTACACCTTC.

The rearrangement links TRBV5-4 to TRBJ2-7; D ambiguous. The germline gives CDR1 SGHNT, CDR2 YYREEE (reference sequence). Trimming cost V 2 bases and J 5 bases, with 11 bases left between them. The CDR3 runs 13 residues. The CDR3, as DNA: TGTGCCAGCAGCTTCCGTGGGTCGGACGAGCAGTACTTC. This translates into CASSFRGSDEQYF.

This clone was observed a handful of times. This chain connects TRBV5-4 to TRBJ2-7; D tentatively reads TRBD1 or TRBD2 (5 bases each). Trimming removed 3 bases at V and 7 bases at J, with 20 bases between. Germline assignment: CDR1 SGHNT and CDR2 YYREEE (reference sequence). The CDR3 length is 15 residues. CDR3 residues: CASSSWGKVLREQYF. The CDR3 nucleotides read TGTGCCAGCAGCTCTTGGGGGAAGGTACTACGAGAGCAGTACTTC.

In this sample, this clone turned up many times. The V and J genes are TRBV4-1 and TRBJ2-2; D may be TRBD1 (7 bases). This CDR3 is 15 amino acids long. The germline V and J ends were trimmed by 1 base and 7 bases, with 13 bases remaining between them. The germline gives CDR1 MGHRA, CDR2 YSYEKL. The CDR3 is CASSQARQGGGELFF. CDR3 nucleotide sequence: TGCGCCAGCAGCCAAGCCCGACAGGGAGGCGGGGAGCTGTTTTTT.

This clone was counted between two and nine times. The chain combines TRBV28 with TRBJ2-7, with D perhaps being TRBD1 or TRBD2 (5 bases each). Per the germline V gene, CDR1 is MDHEN and CDR2 is SYDVKM. The CDR3 totals 16 residues. With 3 bases removed from V and 1 base from J, the gap between germline ends came to 16 bases. CDR3 in amino acids: CASSLRGTTASYEQYF. The CDR3 nucleotides are TGTGCCAGCAGTTTGAGGGGAACTACAGCTTCCTACGAGCAGTACTTC.

On this clone: The same CDR3 can be traced to other DNA sequences in this sample. The CDR3 DNA sequence: TGCAGCGTTGTTCGGGGGAACACCGGGGAGCTGTTTTTT. It encodes CSVVRGNTGELFF. This rearrangement joins TRBV29-1 to TRBJ2-2, with D possibly matching TRBD2 (5 bases). The CDR3 is 13 amino acids. Germline V gene sequence: CDR1 SQVTM, CDR2 ANQGSEA. V lost 4 bases and J 1 base, leaving 7 bases between the germline ends.